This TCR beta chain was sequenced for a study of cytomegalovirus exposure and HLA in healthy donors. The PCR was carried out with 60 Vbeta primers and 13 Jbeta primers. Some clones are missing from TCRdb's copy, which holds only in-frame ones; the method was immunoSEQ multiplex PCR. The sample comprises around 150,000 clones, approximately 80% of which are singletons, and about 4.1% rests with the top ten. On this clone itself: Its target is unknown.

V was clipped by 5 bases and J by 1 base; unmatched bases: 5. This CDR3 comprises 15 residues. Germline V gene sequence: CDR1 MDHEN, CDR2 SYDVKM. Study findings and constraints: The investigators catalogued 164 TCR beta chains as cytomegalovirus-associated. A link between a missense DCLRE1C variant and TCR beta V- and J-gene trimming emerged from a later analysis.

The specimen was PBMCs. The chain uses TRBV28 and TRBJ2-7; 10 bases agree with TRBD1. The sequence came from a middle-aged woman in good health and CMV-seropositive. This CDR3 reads CASSLRDRGSYEQYF. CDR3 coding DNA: TGTGCCAGCAGTCTCCGGGACAGGGGTTCCTACGAGCAGTACTTC.